This T cell receptor beta chain was retrieved from a study of T cell repertoires in cytomegalovirus infection. About the study: An indication of both CMV infection and matching HLA type came from public TCR beta signatures. Notes on the study in general: Carriers of CMV and the relevant HLA type were discriminated by public TCR beta frequency.

One entry per CDR3 protein, called by TCRdb with MiXCR from the reads. The data show around 430,000 distinct CDR3 sequences, about 39% seen once. This clonotype was picked up a small number of times. Its antigen is as yet unknown. The germline gives CDR1 SGHTA, CDR2 FQGNSA. The V and J ends lost 7 bases and 6 bases respectively, with 19 bases between them. The CDR3 totals 15 residues. Sequenced here: cultured PBMCs, sampled from culture after CMV antigen stimulation. The rearrangement uses TRBV7-2 and TRBJ2-1; D unclear. The receptor was isolated from a human donor in good health (CMV status not recorded). Some clones in this sample may be carry-over from other donors' samples. DNA of the CDR3: TGTGCCAGCACCAATCTCGCCCTTATTGGCAATGAGCAGTTCTTC. Its protein product is CASTNLALIGNEQFF.